This T cell receptor beta chain was sequenced in a study of lymphopenia after photon versus proton radiotherapy. CDR1 and CDR2 from the germline V gene are SGHNT and YENEEA. V lost 5 bases, J lost 6 bases, and 17 bases lay in between. The CDR3 has 14 amino acids. Turning to this clone: Its target is not known.

TCRdb's table, derived via immunoSEQ multiplex PCR, lists solely in-frame clones and lacks some. The sample has about 16,000 clones; about nine tenths are singletons. The study, taken as a whole, reports: Oligoclonal CD8+ Temra expansion after nadir drove photon patients' diversity drop.

This receptor was identified in a woman aged 55-69 years with cholangiocarcinoma. Some clones in this sample may be carry-over from other donors' samples. This chain uses TRBV11-3 with TRBJ2-7; D perhaps matches TRBD1 (6 bases). Here the sequenced sample was peripheral blood, taken from a patient treated with proton-based radiotherapy. The CDR3 DNA reads as TGTGCCAGCAGCCTAGGACAGACCTCGAGCGAGCAGTACTTC. Amino acid sequence: CASSLGQTSSEQYF.